A selection of T cell receptor beta chains follows, all from one sample in a study of cytomegalovirus exposure and HLA in healthy donors. Produced via immunoSEQ multiplex PCR; TCRdb's table is partial and in-frame only. The sample lists roughly 150,000 clones; 70% to 80% were seen once. The sample taken for sequencing was PBMCs. These receptors were taken from a man aged 35 to 55 in good health and CMV-seronegative. Each CDR3 is given with its conserved first and last residue. A D gene is named only where the DNA matches it firmly. Clone sizes are given selectively: once, few, many, or a class where the clone is expanded.

clone_size,v_call,d_call,j_call,cdr3_length,cdr3_nt,cdr3_aa
NA,TRBV6-1,NA,TRBJ2-7,13,TGTGCCAGCAGTGAACCCCCCGTCCGGGAGCAGTACTTC,CASSEPPVREQYF
NA,TRBV7-2,NA,TRBJ2-7,16,TGTGCCAGCAGCTTAGAAGGTCGGCGACTTTCCTACGAGCAGTACTTC,CASSLEGRRLSYEQYF
NA,TRBV28,TRBD1,TRBJ2-5,12,TGTGCCAGCGGGGGACAGGGGGCTGAGCAGTACTTC,CASGGQGAEQYF
NA,TRBV7-9,NA,TRBJ1-2,13,TGTGCCAGCAGCTTAGAAGGGACTTTGGGCTACACCTTC,CASSLEGTLGYTF
once,TRBV18,TRBD1,TRBJ1-5,16,TGTGCCAGCTCAAACTCGGGACAGGGGGCGGGTCAGCCCCAGCATTTT,CASSNSGQGAGQPQHF
NA,TRBV2,TRBD2,TRBJ2-2,15,TGTGCCAGCAGTGGTAGCGGGGGGAAGATCGGGGAGCTGTTTTTT,CASSGSGGKIGELFF
NA,TRBV30,TRBD2,TRBJ2-1,18,TGTGCCTGGAGTTCTCCCCTTTTTGCGGGAGGGCGCGGAAATGAGCAGTTCTTC,CAWSSPLFAGGRGNEQFF
NA,TRBV28,NA,TRBJ1-1,15,TGTGCCAGCAGTTTCTGGGCCACGGCGAACACTGAAGCTTTCTTT,CASSFWATANTEAFF
once,TRBV7-2,NA,TRBJ1-6,16,TGTGCCAGCAGCTTAGCGGGGCCGAAAGATAATTCACCCCTCCACTTT,CASSLAGPKDNSPLHF
once,TRBV7-9,TRBD2,TRBJ2-3,17,TGTGCCAGCAGCTTCCCGACTAGCGGAGGTAGCACAGATACGCAGTATTTT,CASSFPTSGGSTDTQYF
NA,TRBV14,NA,TRBJ1-1,15,TGTGCCAGCAGCCAAGATGAGTCGGGTTTCACTGAAGCTTTCTTT,CASSQDESGFTEAFF
NA,TRBV7-3,TRBD1,TRBJ1-1,14,TGTGCCAGCAGCTTGGGACAGATGAACACTGAAGCTTTCTTT,CASSLGQMNTEAFF
once,TRBV2,TRBD1,TRBJ1-4,14,TGTGCCAGCATAAGAACAGGGGGCAATGAAAAACTGTTTTTT,CASIRTGGNEKLFF
NA,TRBV7-8,NA,TRBJ1-2,15,TGTGCCAGCAGCCCAGTGGTCTTTTTCGAATATGGCTACACCTTC,CASSPVVFFEYGYTF
NA,TRBV7-6,TRBD2,TRBJ2-3,17,TGTGCCAGCAGACTAGCGGGAGGCCCCCTTAGCACAGATACGCAGTATTTT,CASRLAGGPLSTDTQYF
NA,TRBV27,NA,TRBJ1-1,15,TGTGCCAGCAGTCGTCAAAGACAGGCGAACACTGAAGCTTTCTTT,CASSRQRQANTEAFF
NA,TRBV30,NA,TRBJ2-3,14,TGTGCCTGGAGTGTACTTTATGAACTGGATACGCAGTATTTT,CAWSVLYELDTQYF
NA,TRBV27,TRBD2,TRBJ2-7,17,TGTGCCAGCAGTGAAAAACTAGGGACTAGCGGAGCCTACGAGCAGTACTTC,CASSEKLGTSGAYEQYF
few,TRBV5-1,NA,TRBJ2-5,13,TGCGCCAGCAGCTTGGGACAGCAAGAGACCCAGTACTTC,CASSLGQQETQYF
NA,TRBV7-9,TRBD2,TRBJ2-2,15,TGTGCCAGCAGCTTAGGGCTAGCGGCTACCGGGGAGCTGTTTTTT,CASSLGLAATGELFF
once,TRBV27,NA,TRBJ1-1,16,TGTGCCAGCAGTTTAAATCGGGGGGCGGGGCACACTGAAGCTTTCTTT,CASSLNRGAGHTEAFF
NA,TRBV19,NA,TRBJ2-5,13,TGTGCCAGTAGTATGCAGGGAGGAGAGACCCAGTACTTC,CASSMQGGETQYF
few,TRBV7-2,NA,TRBJ2-5,14,TGTGCCAGCAGCCCCCGTCGGGATGAAGAGACCCAGTACTTC,CASSPRRDEETQYF
NA,TRBV7-2,NA,TRBJ2-1,16,TGTGCCAGCAGCACCCGTGGGCAGGGGTCCTACAATGAGCAGTTCTTC,CASSTRGQGSYNEQFF
NA,TRBV27,NA,TRBJ2-7,12,TGTGCCAGCAGCGGACAGCCCTACGAGCAGTACTTC,CASSGQPYEQYF
NA,TRBV19,NA,TRBJ1-1,13,TGTGCCAGTAGTGGGACTCTGAACACTGAAGCTTTCTTT,CASSGTLNTEAFF
NA,TRBV15,TRBD2,TRBJ2-7,15,TGTGCCACCAGCAGAGGTGTGGCGGGAGGATACGAGCAGTACTTC,CATSRGVAGGYEQYF
NA,TRBV6-1,TRBD2,TRBJ2-1,15,TGTGCCAGCAGTGAACAACTAGCGGGATACAATGAGCAGTTCTTC,CASSEQLAGYNEQFF
NA,TRBV9,TRBD1,TRBJ2-3,15,TGTGCCAGCACCAAAGGACAGGGTGTATGGGATACGCAGTATTTT,CASTKGQGVWDTQYF
NA,TRBV19,TRBD1,TRBJ2-1,17,TGTGCCAGTAGTTCAGGATTTCGGACAGGAGCCTACAATGAGCAGTTCTTC,CASSSGFRTGAYNEQFF
NA,TRBV5-1,NA,TRBJ2-5,13,TGCGCCAGCAGCACAGCTGGAGGGGAGACCCAGTACTTC,CASSTAGGETQYF
NA,TRBV9,TRBD2,TRBJ2-5,16,TGTGCCAGCAGCACTGGGACTAGCGGGTACCAAGAGACCCAGTACTTC,CASSTGTSGYQETQYF
NA,TRBV19,NA,TRBJ1-2,14,TGTGCCAGTAGTGACGCTGACATTAACTATGGCTACACCTTC,CASSDADINYGYTF
NA,TRBV9,NA,TRBJ1-1,15,TGTGCCAGCAGCCCTTTCGGGGACTCGAACACTGAAGCTTTCTTT,CASSPFGDSNTEAFF
NA,TRBV5-1,NA,TRBJ2-7,17,TGCGCCAGCAGCGTACTAACAGGGATTGGGAGCTCCTACGAGCAGTACTTC,CASSVLTGIGSSYEQYF
NA,TRBV6-1,TRBD1,TRBJ1-4,15,TGTGCCAGCAGTGCGTACCAGGGGGGAGGTGAAAAACTGTGTTTT,CASSAYQGGGEKLCF
once,TRBV15,TRBD2,TRBJ2-5,16,TGTGCCACCAGCAGAGAGGCTAGCGGGAGTGGAGAGACCCAGTACTTC,CATSREASGSGETQYF
NA,TRBV5-4,TRBD1,TRBJ1-1,14,TGTGCCAGCAGACGCCGGGACAGGGGGGATGAAGCTTTCTTT,CASRRRDRGDEAFF
NA,TRBV28,NA,TRBJ2-7,15,TGTGCCAGCAGTTTATTCATAGGACAAATCTACGAGCAGTACTTC,CASSLFIGQIYEQYF
NA,TRBV5-1,NA,TRBJ1-1,15,TGCGCCAGCAGCTTAGGGGGGGCGGGGAACACTGAAGCTTTCTTT,CASSLGGAGNTEAFF
once,TRBV9,TRBD2,TRBJ2-7,17,TGTGCCAGCAGCGCCCTAGATCTAGGGACTAGCTTCGGCGAGCAGTACTTC,CASSALDLGTSFGEQYF
NA,TRBV7-9,NA,TRBJ2-1,14,TGTGCCAGCAGCTTAGACCTAGCTGGGGATGAGCAGTTCTTC,CASSLDLAGDEQFF
NA,TRBV9,NA,TRBJ1-4,14,TGTGCCAGCAGCGTAGGGGGCGGGGCGGACCTTCTGTTTTTT,CASSVGGGADLLFF
once,TRBV27,NA,TRBJ1-4,12,TGTGCCAGCAGTCCCGCAGGAGAAAAACTGTTTTTT,CASSPAGEKLFF
few,TRBV25-1,TRBD2,TRBJ2-1,17,TGTGCCAGCAGTGAAAAACTAGCGGGAGGGTTCTACAATGAGCAGTTCTTC,CASSEKLAGGFYNEQFF